These T cell receptor beta chains were read from a single sample in a study of cytomegalovirus exposure and HLA in healthy donors. TCRdb keeps only in-frame clones here, not all; method: immunoSEQ multiplex PCR. The table includes 150,000 to 200,000 clones, around three quarters detected once. The sequencing input was PBMCs. The receptors derive from a woman between 25 and 40 years old in good health and CMV-seropositive. Each CDR3 is given with its conserved first and last residue. A D gene is named only where the DNA matches it firmly. Only some rows state a clone size, as once, few, many or a class for expanded clones.

size	J	D	length	V	DNA	CDR3
-	TRBJ1-2	TRBD1	15	TRBV5-1	TGCGCCAGCAGCTTGAGGGGGCGCAAGGACTATGGCTACACCTTC	CASSLRGRKDYGYTF
-	TRBJ1-3	-	13	TRBV19	TGTGCCAGTAGGTCAGGCTCTGGAAACACCATATATTTT	CASRSGSGNTIYF
-	TRBJ1-3	-	15	TRBV4-3	TGCGCCAGCAGCCAAGTGTGGGGCGAAGGAAACACCATATATTTT	CASSQVWGEGNTIYF
-	TRBJ2-5	-	16	TRBV5-1	TGCGCCAGCAGCTTGGCCACTTGGGCGGAGGGGGAGACCCAGTACTTC	CASSLATWAEGETQYF
once	TRBJ1-2	-	16	TRBV4-2	TGTGCCAGCAGCCAAGATCTTGGAACCGGGGACTATGGCTACACCTTC	CASSQDLGTGDYGYTF
-	TRBJ1-4	-	15	TRBV19	TGTGCCAGTAGTCCATACTGGACACCCGAGGAAAAACTGTTTTTT	CASSPYWTPEEKLFF
-	TRBJ2-1	-	15	TRBV29-1	TGCAGCCTCAGGACTTGGGGGGGCGCGGGTAATGAGCAGTTCTTC	CSLRTWGGAGNEQFF
-	TRBJ2-5	-	13	TRBV29-1	TGCAGCGCTGAAAGGGACATACAAGAGACCCAGTACTTC	CSAERDIQETQYF
-	TRBJ2-4	TRBD1	13	TRBV5-1	TGCGCCAGTTCCCCGGGACAGGGGAACATTCAGTACTTC	CASSPGQGNIQYF
few	TRBJ2-7	TRBD1	14	TRBV28	TGTGCCAGCAGTTTAACCGGACAGGCCTACGAGCAGTACTTC	CASSLTGQAYEQYF
few	TRBJ1-6	-	16	TRBV27	TGTGCCAGCAGTTTACCCCTGACGGCGGGGAATTCACCCCTCCACTTT	CASSLPLTAGNSPLHF
-	TRBJ2-5	-	15	TRBV4-3	TGCGCCAGCAGCCAGGCTCAGCGGTACCAAGAGACCCAGTACTTC	CASSQAQRYQETQYF
-	TRBJ1-1	-	16	TRBV4-1	TGCGCCAGCAGCCAAGATCAGGGCAGAATGAACACTGAAGCTTTCTTT	CASSQDQGRMNTEAFF
few	TRBJ1-5	-	21	TRBV21-1	TGTGCCAGCAGCAATAGGAAAAGGGGCGACAGGGAGGTAGTGGAACGTCAGCCCCAGCATTTT	CASSNRKRGDREVVERQPQHF
-	TRBJ2-7	TRBD2	17	TRBV7-8	TGTGCCAGCAGCCCTAGTCGACTAGCGGGGACCCTCTACGAGCAGTACTTC	CASSPSRLAGTLYEQYF
-	TRBJ2-3	TRBD2	17	TRBV19	TGTGCCAGCAGCCTACTTGGGGGGGGTGGGTCCACAGATACGCAGTATTTT	CASSLLGGGGSTDTQYF
few	TRBJ1-6	TRBD1	15	TRBV28	TGTGCCAGCAGTGGGCCGGACAGGGAGAATTCACCCCTCCACTTT	CASSGPDRENSPLHF
-	TRBJ1-2	-	14	TRBV5-4	TGTGCCAGCAGCAGGGCCGGGGGGGGCGCTGGCTACACCTTC	CASSRAGGGAGYTF
-	TRBJ2-7	TRBD2	13	TRBV18	TGTGCCAGCTCGCCGGGAGGAGTATACGAGCAGTACTTC	CASSPGGVYEQYF
-	TRBJ2-3	-	15	TRBV28	TGTGCCAGCAGTTCTTCTGGGGGGTTCGCAGATACGCAGTATTTT	CASSSSGGFADTQYF
few	TRBJ2-7	-	15	TRBV4-2	TGTGCCAGCAGCCAAACCCTAATAGGGGCCTACGAGCAGTACTTC	CASSQTLIGAYEQYF
-	TRBJ1-5	-	11	TRBV30	TGTGCCTGGGGGAGTAATCAGCCCCAGCATTTT	CAWGSNQPQHF
-	TRBJ2-4	-	11	TRBV7-2	TGTGCCACTACCTCGGGGAGCCGACTGTACTTC	CATTSGSRLYF
-	TRBJ2-1	-	15	TRBV18	TGTGCCAGCTCACCTGGAGGCCCAATCTACAATGAGCAGTTCTTC	CASSPGGPIYNEQFF
-	TRBJ2-7	-	10	TRBV20-1	TGCAGTGCTAGAGGAACTAGTCAGTACTTC	CSARGTSQYF
-	TRBJ2-1	-	15	TRBV5-1	TGCGCCAGCAGCTTACTAGCCGATGCCTACAATGAGCAGTTCTTC	CASSLLADAYNEQFF
-	TRBJ2-2	TRBD2	15	TRBV6-1	TGTGCCAGCAGTGAAACTAGCGGTGGAACCGGGGAGCTGTTTTTT	CASSETSGGTGELFF
few	TRBJ1-1	-	13	TRBV10-3	TGTGCCATCAGTGCGAGGAGGGACACTGAAGCTTTCTTT	CAISARRDTEAFF
once	TRBJ2-3	TRBD1	17	TRBV9	TGTGCCAGCAGCCTCGAGCTAGGGGGCTTCCGCCTGGATACGCAGTATTTT	CASSLELGGFRLDTQYF